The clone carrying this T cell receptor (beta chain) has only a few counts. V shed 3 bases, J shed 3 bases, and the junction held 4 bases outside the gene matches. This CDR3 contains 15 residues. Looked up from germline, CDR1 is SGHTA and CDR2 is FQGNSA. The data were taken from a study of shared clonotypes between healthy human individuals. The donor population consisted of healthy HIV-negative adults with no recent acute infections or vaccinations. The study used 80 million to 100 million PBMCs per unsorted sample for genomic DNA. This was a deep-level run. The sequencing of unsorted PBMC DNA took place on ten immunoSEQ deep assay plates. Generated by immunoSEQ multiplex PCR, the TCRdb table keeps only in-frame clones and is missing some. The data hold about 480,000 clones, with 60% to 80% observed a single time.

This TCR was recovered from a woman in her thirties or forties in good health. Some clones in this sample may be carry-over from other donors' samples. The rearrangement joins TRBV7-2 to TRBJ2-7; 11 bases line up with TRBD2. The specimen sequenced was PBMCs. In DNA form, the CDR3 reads TGTGCCAGCAGCTTCTCTAGCGGGGGGTACTACGAGCAGTACTTC. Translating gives CASSFSSGGYYEQYF.